This T cell receptor (beta chain) came from a study of blood T cell repertoires in COVID-19. Study at large: The United States, Italy and Spain were the sources of the acute and convalescent COVID-19 samples.

Profiled with immunoSEQ multiplex PCR; TCRdb holds only in-frame clones, not every one. The sample comprises about 100,000 clones, approximately 87% of which are singletons, and around 13% rests with the top ten. V lost 7 bases to trimming and J lost 3 bases; unmatched junction nucleotides: 12. The CDR3 consists of 17 residues. Germline assignment: CDR1 SQVTM and CDR2 ANQGSEA. This chain joins TRBV29-1 and TRBJ2-1, with 13 nucleotides matching TRBD2. Sequencing was carried out using peripheral blood. This receptor was taken from a human donor in a cohort sampled during active COVID-19. CDR3 residues: CSAERTGLAGVYNEQFF. CDR3 nucleotides: TGCAGCGCCGAAAGGACAGGACTAGCGGGAGTCTACAATGAGCAGTTCTTC.